Listed below are T cell receptor beta chains from one sample, sequenced in a study of control samples from healthy donors and cancer patients. Generated by immunoSEQ multiplex PCR, the TCRdb table keeps only in-frame clones and is missing some. Among 140,000 or so clones, about nine tenths were seen once, and the ten largest hold under 4%. Source material: blood. The source of these receptors is a man younger than 45 in good health. Both conserved end residues are part of each CDR3. A D gene is named only where the DNA matches it firmly. Clone size is given for some rows only: seen once, a few or many times, or a class if the clone is expanded.

TRBV10-1	TRBJ2-7	.	.	CASSPGQIYEQYF	TGCGCCAGCAGCCCCGGACAGATCTACGAGCAGTACTTC
TRBV7-2	TRBJ1-5	.	.	CASSGGGGSNQPQHF	TGTGCCAGCAGCGGCGGGGGGGGTAGCAATCAGCCCCAGCATTTT
TRBV5-4	TRBJ2-3	.	.	CASSLISADTQYF	TGTGCCAGCAGCTTGATCTCCGCAGATACGCAGTATTTT
TRBV12-3/TRBV12-4	TRBJ1-1	.	.	CASRSQGGTEAFF	TGTGCCAGCAGGTCACAGGGCGGCACTGAAGCTTTCTTT
TRBV19	TRBJ1-6	.	.	CASSMRVSALHF	TGTGCCAGTAGTATGAGGGTTTCCGCCCTCCACTTT
TRBV2	TRBJ2-1	.	.	CASKGFGTSQRSEQFF	TGTGCCAGCAAGGGATTCGGGACATCCCAAAGAAGTGAGCAGTTCTTC
TRBV24-1	TRBJ2-2	.	.	CATSDFTPLNTGELFF	TGTGCCACCAGTGATTTCACACCCCTTAACACCGGGGAGCTGTTTTTT
TRBV21-1	TRBJ2-1	.	.	CASSSGTSGGAYNEQFF	TGTGCCAGCAGCTCCGGGACTAGCGGGGGGGCCTACAATGAGCAGTTCTTC
TRBV7-5	TRBJ1-1	once	.	CVRSCSRDRGVDTEAFF	TGTGTCAGAAGCTGTTCCCGGGACAGGGGCGTAGACACTGAAGCTTTCTTT
TRBV19	TRBJ2-1	.	TRBD2	CASGTRSFYNEQFF	TGTGCCAGTGGGACTAGGTCCTTCTACAATGAGCAGTTCTTC
TRBV21-1	TRBJ1-5	.	.	CASSKGDRYLFEALYSNQPQHF	TGTGCCAGCAGCAAGGGGGACAGGTACCTATTCGAGGCTTTATATAGCAATCAGCCCCAGCATTTT
TRBV19	TRBJ1-5	once	.	CASSIRGPGNQPQHF	TGTGCCAGTAGTATTCGAGGACCGGGCAATCAGCCCCAGCATTTT
TRBV7-9	TRBJ1-2	.	TRBD1	CASSLLDRGTYGYTF	TGTGCCAGCAGCTTGTTGGACAGGGGAACGTATGGCTACACCTTC
TRBV19	TRBJ1-1	.	.	CASRNWRDTEAFF	TGTGCCAGTAGAAATTGGCGGGACACTGAAGCTTTCTTT
TRBV28	TRBJ1-6	.	TRBD1	CASSSMGQGRSPLHF	TGTGCCAGCAGTTCCATGGGACAGGGAAGGTCACCCCTCCACTTT
TRBV5-1	TRBJ2-7	.	TRBD1	CASSSGQGLGASQYF	TGCGCCAGCAGCTCGGGACAGGGTTTAGGAGCCTCGCAGTACTTC
TRBV27	TRBJ2-1	.	TRBD2	CASRRKTGTSGGGEQFF	TGTGCCAGCAGACGAAAAACCGGGACTAGCGGGGGGGGTGAGCAGTTCTTC
TRBV19	TRBJ2-2	.	.	CASSMRPASLTGELFF	TGTGCCAGTAGTATGCGCCCCGCCTCCTTGACCGGGGAGCTGTTTTTT
TRBV7-9	TRBJ2-7	.	.	CASTGNYEQYF	TGTGCCAGCACCGGTAACTACGAGCAGTACTTC
TRBV14	TRBJ1-3	.	.	CASSQGQARVQGNTIYF	TGTGCCAGCAGCCAAGGACAGGCCAGGGTGCAGGGAAACACCATATATTTT
TRBV19	TRBJ2-3	once	TRBD2	CASSVYRLAVSTDTQYF	TGTGCCAGTAGTGTCTACCGACTAGCAGTAAGCACAGATACGCAGTATTTT
TRBV30	TRBJ2-7	.	TRBD2	CAWEDHLTSGLYEQYF	TGTGCCTGGGAGGACCACCTGACTAGCGGGCTCTACGAGCAGTACTTC
TRBV2	TRBJ1-4	.	.	CASRAGRDEKLFF	TGTGCCAGCAGAGCAGGACGGGATGAAAAACTGTTTTTT
TRBV24-1	TRBJ2-1	once	.	CATSAHTGRGQFF	TGTGCCACCAGTGCCCATACAGGGAGAGGGCAGTTCTTC
TRBV11-2	TRBJ2-7	.	TRBD1	CASSRGTAYEQYF	TGTGCCAGCAGCCGAGGGACAGCCTACGAGCAGTACTTC
TRBV5-1	TRBJ1-1	once	.	CASSLSLGGVTEAFF	TGCGCCAGCAGCTTAAGCCTGGGGGGCGTCACTGAAGCTTTCTTT
TRBV6-4	TRBJ2-7	.	.	CASSDWAGDYEQYF	TGTGCCAGCAGTGACTGGGCAGGGGACTACGAGCAGTACTTC
TRBV18	TRBJ1-5	.	TRBD1	CASSGQGGTSTLSNQPQHF	TGTGCCAGCTCCGGACAGGGCGGTACCTCAACTCTTAGCAATCAGCCCCAGCATTTT
TRBV30	TRBJ2-3	.	TRBD1	CAWSGTGGEDTQYF	TGTGCCTGGAGTGGGACAGGGGGCGAAGATACGCAGTATTTT
TRBV27	TRBJ1-1	.	TRBD1	CASSFGQARNTEAFF	TGTGCCAGCAGTTTCGGACAGGCAAGGAACACTGAAGCTTTCTTT
TRBV10-2	TRBJ1-1	.	.	CASSEGTSRAFF	TGCGCCAGCAGCGAAGGGACATCAAGGGCTTTCTTT
TRBV9	TRBJ2-7	.	TRBD2	CASSVGLAGDHYEQYF	TGTGCCAGCAGCGTAGGACTAGCGGGGGATCACTACGAGCAGTACTTC
TRBV7-6	TRBJ2-1	.	TRBD2	CASSLGGLAGNNEQFF	TGTGCCAGCAGCTTAGGCGGACTAGCGGGGAACAATGAGCAGTTCTTC
TRBV29-1	TRBJ1-2	.	TRBD1	CSVVKGQGVNGYTF	TGCAGCGTTGTAAAGGGACAGGGGGTTAATGGCTACACCTTC
TRBV18	TRBJ1-2	.	.	CASSSTRGRDYGYTF	TGTGCCAGCTCAAGTACGCGGGGCAGGGACTATGGCTACACCTTC
TRBV28	TRBJ1-5	.	.	CASTPWTDSNQPQHF	TGTGCCAGCACCCCCTGGACGGATAGCAATCAGCCCCAGCATTTT
TRBV5-6	TRBJ1-2	.	.	CASSLTLNHGYTF	TGTGCCAGCAGCCTGACATTAAACCATGGCTACACCTTC
TRBV9	TRBJ2-7	.	.	CASSPRHGLSYEQYF	TGTGCCAGCAGCCCCCGTCACGGCTTATCCTACGAGCAGTACTTC
TRBV5-1	TRBJ2-1	.	.	CASSSRPSVVGSYNEQFF	TGCGCCAGCAGCTCGAGACCGTCCGTTGTTGGCTCCTACAATGAGCAGTTCTTC
TRBV11-2	TRBJ1-2	.	.	CASSFRNYGYTF	TGTGCCAGCAGCTTCAGGAACTATGGCTACACCTTC
TRBV7-2	TRBJ1-1	.	.	CASSQLAGSNTEAFF	TGTGCCAGCAGCCAATTGGCAGGGTCGAACACTGAAGCTTTCTTT
TRBV7-9	TRBJ1-2	.	TRBD1	CASSTEGQGLNGYTF	TGTGCCAGCAGCACCGAAGGACAGGGATTGAATGGCTACACCTTC
TRBV28	TRBJ1-1	once	.	CAILSGSNTEAFF	TGTGCCATCTTGAGTGGCAGTAACACTGAAGCTTTCTTT